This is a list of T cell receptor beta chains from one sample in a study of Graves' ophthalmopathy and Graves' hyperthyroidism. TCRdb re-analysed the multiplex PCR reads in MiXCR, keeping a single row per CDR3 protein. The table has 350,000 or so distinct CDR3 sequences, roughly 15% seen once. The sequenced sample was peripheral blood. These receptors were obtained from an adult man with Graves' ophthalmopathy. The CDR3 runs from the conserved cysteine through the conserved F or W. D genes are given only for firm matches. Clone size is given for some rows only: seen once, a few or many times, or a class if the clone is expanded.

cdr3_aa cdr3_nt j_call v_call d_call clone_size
CASSSHRGLEETQYF TGTGCCAGCAGTTCTCACAGGGGCCTGGAGGAGACCCAGTACTTC TRBJ2-5 TRBV12-3/TRBV12-4 TRBD1 many
CAATGTSVLNTGELFF TGTGCCGCCACCGGGACTAGCGTATTGAACACCGGGGAGCTGTTTTTT TRBJ2-2 TRBV12-3/TRBV12-4 TRBD2 many
CASSPGLAGQETLYF TGTGCCAGCAGCCCGGGACTAGCGGGACAAGAGACCCTGTACTTC TRBJ2-5 TRBV3-1 TRBD2 NA
CASKDRVDQPQHF TGTGCCAGCAAGGACAGGGTTGATCAGCCCCAGCATTTT TRBJ1-5 TRBV19 TRBD1 many
CASSASRVAGANVLTF TGTGCCAGTAGTGCAAGCAGGGTAGCTGGGGCCAACGTCCTGACTTTC TRBJ2-6 TRBV19 NA many
CASSLVLAGFTGELFF TGTGCCAGCAGTTTAGTGCTAGCGGGGTTCACCGGGGAGCTGTTTTTT TRBJ2-2 TRBV12-3/TRBV12-4 TRBD2 many
CASSSGEGRIWNEQFF TGCGCCAGCAGCTCCGGGGAGGGCCGGATTTGGAATGAGCAGTTCTTC TRBJ2-1 TRBV5-1 TRBD2 many
CASSFYGINTEAFF TGCGCCAGCAGCTTTTACGGTATTAACACTGAAGCTTTCTTT TRBJ1-1 TRBV5-1 NA NA
CSAGAAGYEQYF TGCAGTGCCGGGGCCGCGGGCTACGAGCAGTACTTC TRBJ2-7 TRBV20-1 NA many
CASSITSGTAYEQYF TGTGCCAGTAGTATCACCTCCGGGACAGCCTACGAGCAGTACTTC TRBJ2-7 TRBV19 TRBD1 many
CALTPGFTNTEAFF TGTGCCTTGACCCCGGGATTCACTAACACTGAAGCTTTCTTT TRBJ1-1 TRBV30 NA many
CAWSVGTRYQPQHF TGTGCCTGGAGTGTAGGGACAAGGTATCAGCCCCAGCATTTT TRBJ1-5 TRBV30 NA many
CASSRDRGGQYEQYF TGTGCCAGCAGTCGGGACAGGGGGGGGCAGTACGAGCAGTACTTC TRBJ2-7 TRBV28 TRBD1 NA
CASTSGTANYGYTF TGTGCCAGCACCTCCGGGACAGCAAACTATGGCTACACCTTC TRBJ1-2 TRBV6-1 TRBD1 NA
CASSMKLTNTEAFF TGTGCCAGTAGTATGAAGCTCACGAACACTGAAGCTTTCTTT TRBJ1-1 TRBV19 NA many
CASTPPLAGRLDTQYF TGTGCCAGTACGCCCCCACTAGCGGGACGGTTGGATACGCAGTATTTT TRBJ2-3 TRBV28 TRBD2 many
CASRPRDGTTYGYTF TGTGCCAGCAGACCGCGGGACGGTACGACCTATGGCTACACCTTC TRBJ1-2 TRBV6-1 NA once
CASSPDDGSGETQYF TGCGCCAGCAGCCCAGATGACGGGAGTGGGGAGACCCAGTACTTC TRBJ2-5 TRBV5-1 NA many
CATLPPGNYEQYF TGTGCCACCCTCCCCCCGGGAAACTACGAGCAGTACTTC TRBJ2-7 TRBV6-2/TRBV6-3 NA NA
CASRRALAGQETQYF TGTGCCAGCCGACGAGCCCTAGCGGGGCAAGAGACCCAGTACTTC TRBJ2-5 TRBV7-9 TRBD2 many
CASSLDSNYGYSF TGTGCCAGCAGTCTGGACAGTAACTATGGCTACAGCTTC TRBJ1-2 TRBV12-3/TRBV12-4 NA NA
CASSWDREIYQPQHF TGTGCCAGCAGTTGGGACAGGGAAATCTATCAGCCCCAGCATTTT TRBJ1-5 TRBV28 TRBD1 many
CATSGSAGGPQETQYF TGTGCCACCAGTGGGTCTGCGGGAGGGCCCCAAGAGACCCAGTACTTC TRBJ2-5 TRBV24-1 TRBD2 many
CAWSVLTPGMGYTF TGTGCCTGGAGTGTATTGACCCCAGGGATGGGCTACACCTTC TRBJ1-2 TRBV30 NA many
CASSFTSGGNEQFF TGTGCCAGCAGCTTCACTAGCGGGGGCAATGAGCAGTTCTTC TRBJ2-1 TRBV11-2 TRBD2 many
CASSSSGQAEQYF NA TRBJ2-7 TRBV6-2/TRBV6-3 NA many
CASSQELNTEAFF TGTGCCAGCAGCCAAGAACTGAACACTGAAGCTTTCTTT TRBJ1-1 TRBV14 NA many
CSAEGHRNTEAFF TGCAGCGCAGAGGGACACAGGAACACTGAAGCTTTCTTT TRBJ1-1 TRBV29-1 NA NA
CASSPTGETEAFF TGTGCCAGCTCACCGACAGGGGAGACTGAAGCTTTCTTT TRBJ1-1 TRBV18 TRBD1 many
CSAPPMGLSGANVLTF TGCAGTGCCCCGCCGATGGGCCTATCTGGGGCCAACGTCCTGACTTTC TRBJ2-6 TRBV20-1 NA many
CASSFPAGTAANTGELFF TGTGCCAGCAGTTTTCCCGCCGGGACGGCCGCGAACACCGGGGAGCTGTTTTTT TRBJ2-2 TRBV12-3/TRBV12-4 NA many
CASSSPRTVNYGYTF TGTGCCAGCAGCTCCCCTCGGACAGTTAACTATGGCTACACCTTC TRBJ1-2 TRBV11-2 NA many
CSAAPQGIYGYTF TGCAGTGCAGCCCCCCAGGGCATCTATGGCTACACCTTC TRBJ1-2 TRBV20-1 NA many
CASSSRVVAQETQYF TGCGCCAGCAGCTCCAGGGTGGTGGCACAAGAGACCCAGTACTTC TRBJ2-5 TRBV5-1 NA many
CASSGQGREQYF TGTGCCAGCAGCGGACAGGGGCGCGAGCAGTACTTC TRBJ2-7 TRBV7-8 TRBD1 many
CASSESVTRSSYEQYF TGTGCCAGCAGTGAGTCTGTCACCAGGAGCTCCTACGAGCAGTACTTC TRBJ2-7 TRBV6-1 NA many
CSATFDGGLSYEQYF TGCAGTGCTACCTTCGACGGGGGGTTGTCCTACGAGCAGTACTTC TRBJ2-7 TRBV20-1 TRBD2 many
CASSLGWAETQYF TGTGCCAGCAGTTTAGGGTGGGCGGAGACCCAGTACTTC TRBJ2-5 TRBV12-3/TRBV12-4 NA many
CASSEPDRPDQETQYF TGTGCCAGCAGTGAACCCGACAGGCCAGACCAAGAGACCCAGTACTTC TRBJ2-5 TRBV25-1 NA NA
CSVESGTWQYF TGCAGCGTTGAGAGTGGTACATGGCAGTACTTC TRBJ2-7 TRBV29-1 NA many
CSAPPPGIVGELFF TGCAGTGCTCCGCCCCCAGGGATAGTCGGGGAGCTGTTTTTT TRBJ2-2 TRBV20-1 NA many
CASSRSGGGETQYF TGTGCCAGCAGCCGTTCAGGGGGAGGGGAGACCCAGTACTTC TRBJ2-5 TRBV7-2 NA NA
CASSYGGDRGLAEAFF TGTGCCAGCAGTTACGGGGGGGACAGGGGGCTCGCTGAAGCTTTCTTT TRBJ1-1 TRBV6-5 TRBD1 NA
CASSLGGRGTGELFF TGTGCCAGCAGTTTAGGTGGGAGGGGAACCGGGGAGCTGTTTTTT TRBJ2-2 TRBV12-3/TRBV12-4 TRBD2 many
CASSREGQVGREAFF TGTGCCAGCAGCCGCGAGGGACAGGTGGGGAGGGAAGCTTTCTTT TRBJ1-1 TRBV5-5 TRBD1 many
CASSHGAYTEAFF TGCGCCAGCAGCCACGGGGCCTACACTGAAGCTTTCTTT TRBJ1-1 TRBV4-3 NA many
CASSPTDRLAFEAFF TGCGCCAGCAGCCCTACGGACAGGCTCGCTTTTGAAGCTTTCTTT TRBJ1-1 TRBV5-1 TRBD1 many
CASSQGVAGGTTEAFF TGTGCCAGCAGCCAAGGAGTTGCAGGGGGTACGACTGAAGCTTTCTTT TRBJ1-1 TRBV14 TRBD1 many
CASSQGDFLGGAFF TGTGCCAGCAGCCAAGGGGACTTTCTCGGGGGAGCTTTCTTT TRBJ1-1 TRBV14 NA many
CASNLLAGVYEQYF TGTGCCAGCAACTTACTAGCGGGAGTGTACGAGCAGTACTTC TRBJ2-7 TRBV2 TRBD2 many
CASKRGSSGRSGETQYF TGTGCCAGCAAGCGCGGGTCTAGCGGGAGGAGTGGAGAGACCCAGTACTTC TRBJ2-5 TRBV2 TRBD2 many
CASRSRGRETQYF TGTGCCAGCAGATCCAGGGGCCGGGAGACCCAGTACTTC TRBJ2-5 TRBV6-1 NA many
CASSPGTGDPYEQYF TGTGCCAGTAGTCCCGGGACAGGGGATCCCTACGAGCAGTACTTC TRBJ2-7 TRBV19 TRBD1 many